The T cell receptor beta chain under discussion was sequenced for a study of blood T cell repertoires in COVID-19. Within 2 weeks before study entry, exposed participants met a COVID-19 case. The trim removed 3 bases at V and 8 bases at J, leaving 5 bases unmatched. This CDR3 region has 12 residues. Germline V CDR1 and CDR2: SQVTM, ANQGSEA. Method: immunoSEQ multiplex PCR; TCRdb's copy keeps in-frame clones and lacks some. Altogether under 300,000 clones are present, 75% to 90% being singletons, with the ten largest covering about 2.9%. The sample consisted of PBMCs or T cells enriched from blood (not recorded which). The TCR comes from a woman aged 40 to 49 who had been exposed to COVID-19. The rearrangement links TRBV29-1 to TRBJ1-2, with TRBD1 matching over 8 bases. The CDR3 DNA reads TGCAGCGTTGATAGGACAGGGATCGGCTACACCTTC. It translates to CSVDRTGIGYTF.